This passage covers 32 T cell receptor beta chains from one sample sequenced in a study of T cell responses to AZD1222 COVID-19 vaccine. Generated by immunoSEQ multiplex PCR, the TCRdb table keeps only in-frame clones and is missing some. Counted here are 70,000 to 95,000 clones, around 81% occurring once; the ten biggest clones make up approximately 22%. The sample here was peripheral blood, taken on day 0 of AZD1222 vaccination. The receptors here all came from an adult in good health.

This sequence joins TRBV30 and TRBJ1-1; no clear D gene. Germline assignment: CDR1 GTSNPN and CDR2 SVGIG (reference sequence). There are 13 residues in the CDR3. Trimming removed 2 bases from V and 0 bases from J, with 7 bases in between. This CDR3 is CAWSSAMNTEAFF. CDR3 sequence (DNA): TGTGCCTGGAGTTCGGCGATGAACACTGAAGCTTTCTTT. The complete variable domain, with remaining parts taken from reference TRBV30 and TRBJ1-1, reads SQTIHQWPATLVQPVGSPLSLECTVEGTSNPNLYWYRQAAGRGLQLLFYSVGIGQISSEVPQNLSASRPQDRQFILSSKKLLLSDSGFYLCAWSSAMNTEAFFGQGTRLTVV.

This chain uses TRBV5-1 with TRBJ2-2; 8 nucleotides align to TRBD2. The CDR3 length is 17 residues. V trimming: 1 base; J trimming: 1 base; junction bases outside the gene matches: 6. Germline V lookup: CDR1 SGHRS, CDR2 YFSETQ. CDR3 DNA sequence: TGCGCCAGCAGCTTGACGGCGGGAGGCATGAACACCGGGGAGCTGTTTTTT. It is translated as CASSLTAGGMNTGELFF.

CDR3 amino acids: CASSAHRDRSEAFF. The CDR3 DNA reads as TGTGCCAGCAGTGCCCACAGGGATAGGTCTGAAGCTTTCTTT. The chain recombines TRBV27 with TRBJ1-1; D possibly corresponds to TRBD1 (6 bases). The CDR3 totals 14 residues. Deletions cut 5 bases from V and 6 bases from J, with 16 bases between. Germline values: CDR1 MNHEY, CDR2 SMNVEV (reference sequence).

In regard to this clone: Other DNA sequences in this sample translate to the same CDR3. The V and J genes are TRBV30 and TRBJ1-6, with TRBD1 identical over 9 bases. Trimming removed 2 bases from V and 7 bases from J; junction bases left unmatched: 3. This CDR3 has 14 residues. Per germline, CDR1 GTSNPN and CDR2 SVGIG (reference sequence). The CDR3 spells CAWSRQGGNSPLHF. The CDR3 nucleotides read TGTGCCTGGAGTAGACAGGGGGGAAATTCACCCCTCCACTTT.

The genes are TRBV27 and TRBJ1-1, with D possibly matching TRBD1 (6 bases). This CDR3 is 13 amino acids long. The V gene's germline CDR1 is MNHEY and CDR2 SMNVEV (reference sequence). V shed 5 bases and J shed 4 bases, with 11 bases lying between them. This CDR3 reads CASSLHRATEAFF. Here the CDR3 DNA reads TGTGCCAGCAGTCTCCACAGGGCCACTGAAGCTTTCTTT.

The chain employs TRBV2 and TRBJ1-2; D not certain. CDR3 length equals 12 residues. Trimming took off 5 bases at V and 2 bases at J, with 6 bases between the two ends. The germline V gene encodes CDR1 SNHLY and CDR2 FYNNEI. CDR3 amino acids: CASSRRNYGYTF. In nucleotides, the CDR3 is TGTGCCAGCAGTCGGAGAAACTATGGCTACACCTTC.

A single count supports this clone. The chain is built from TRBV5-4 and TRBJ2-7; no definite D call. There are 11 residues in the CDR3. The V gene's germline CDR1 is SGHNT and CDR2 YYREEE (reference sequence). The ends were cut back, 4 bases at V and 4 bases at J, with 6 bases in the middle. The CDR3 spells CASSRDYEQYF. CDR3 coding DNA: TGTGCCAGCAGCAGAGATTACGAGCAGTACTTC.

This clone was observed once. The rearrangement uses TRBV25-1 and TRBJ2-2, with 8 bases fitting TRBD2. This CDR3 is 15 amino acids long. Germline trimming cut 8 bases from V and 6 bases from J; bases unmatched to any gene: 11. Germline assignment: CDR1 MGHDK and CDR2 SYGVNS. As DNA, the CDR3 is TGTGCCAGCCAGACCGGGACTAGAGGCGCCGGGGAGCTGTTTTTT. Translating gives CASQTGTRGAGELFF.

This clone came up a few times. The CDR3 nucleotides are TGTGCCATCAGTGAAGCGGGACAGAAGGCCTACGAGCAGTACTTC. Protein sequence: CAISEAGQKAYEQYF. The V gene is TRBV10-3, the J gene TRBJ2-7; either TRBD1 or TRBD2 may supply D (7 bases each). The CDR3 length is 15 residues. CDR1 is ENHRY and CDR2 is SYGVKD in the germline V gene. V was pared by 3 bases and J by 2 bases, with 14 bases between.

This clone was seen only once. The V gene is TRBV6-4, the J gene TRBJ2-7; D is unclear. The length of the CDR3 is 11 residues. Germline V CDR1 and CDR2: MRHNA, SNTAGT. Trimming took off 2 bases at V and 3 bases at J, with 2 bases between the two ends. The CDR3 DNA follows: TGTGCCAGCAGTGACGGCTACGAGCAGTACTTC. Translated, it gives CASSDGYEQYF.

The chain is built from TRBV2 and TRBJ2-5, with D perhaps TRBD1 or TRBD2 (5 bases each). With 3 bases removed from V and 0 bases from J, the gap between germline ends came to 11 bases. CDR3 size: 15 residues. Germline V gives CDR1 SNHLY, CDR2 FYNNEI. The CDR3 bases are TGTGCCAGCAGTGATGGGGGAACGTACCAAGAGACCCAGTACTTC. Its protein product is CASSDGGTYQETQYF.

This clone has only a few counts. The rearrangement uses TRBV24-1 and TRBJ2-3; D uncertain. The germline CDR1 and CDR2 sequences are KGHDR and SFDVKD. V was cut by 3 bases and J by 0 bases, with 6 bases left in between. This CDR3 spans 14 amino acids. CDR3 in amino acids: CATSDRSSTDTQYF. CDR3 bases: TGTGCCACCAGTGATAGATCTAGCACAGATACGCAGTATTTT.

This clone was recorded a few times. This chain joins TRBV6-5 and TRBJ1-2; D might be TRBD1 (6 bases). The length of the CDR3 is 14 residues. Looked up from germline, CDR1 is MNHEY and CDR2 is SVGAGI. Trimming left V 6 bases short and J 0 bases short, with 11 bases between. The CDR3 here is CASSLTGANYGYTF. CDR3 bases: TGTGCCAGCAGCCTGACAGGAGCTAACTATGGCTACACCTTC.

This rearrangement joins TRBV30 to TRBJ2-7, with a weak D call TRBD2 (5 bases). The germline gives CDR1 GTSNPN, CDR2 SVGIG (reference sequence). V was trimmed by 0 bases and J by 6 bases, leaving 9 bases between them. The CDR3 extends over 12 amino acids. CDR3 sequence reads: CAWSVLEGEQYF. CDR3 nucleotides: TGTGCCTGGAGTGTTCTAGAGGGCGAGCAGTACTTC.

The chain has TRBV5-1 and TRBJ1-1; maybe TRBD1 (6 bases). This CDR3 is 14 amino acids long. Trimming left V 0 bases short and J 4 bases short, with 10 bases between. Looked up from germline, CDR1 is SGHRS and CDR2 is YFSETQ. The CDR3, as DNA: TGCGCCAGCAGCTTGGTAACAGGGACCACTGAAGCTTTCTTT. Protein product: CASSLVTGTTEAFF.

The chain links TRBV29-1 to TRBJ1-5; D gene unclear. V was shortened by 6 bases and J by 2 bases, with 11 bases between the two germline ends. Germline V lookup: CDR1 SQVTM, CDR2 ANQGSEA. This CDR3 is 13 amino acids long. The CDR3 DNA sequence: TGCAGCGTGCCGGGAGTCGGCAATCAGCCCCAGCATTTT. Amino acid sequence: CSVPGVGNQPQHF.

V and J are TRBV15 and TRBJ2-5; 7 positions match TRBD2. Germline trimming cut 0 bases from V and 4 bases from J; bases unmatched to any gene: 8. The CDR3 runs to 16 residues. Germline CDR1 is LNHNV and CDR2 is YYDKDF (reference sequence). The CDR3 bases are TGTGCCACCAGCAGAGATCGTGGAGCGGGACGAGAGACCCAGTACTTC. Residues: CATSRDRGAGRETQYF.

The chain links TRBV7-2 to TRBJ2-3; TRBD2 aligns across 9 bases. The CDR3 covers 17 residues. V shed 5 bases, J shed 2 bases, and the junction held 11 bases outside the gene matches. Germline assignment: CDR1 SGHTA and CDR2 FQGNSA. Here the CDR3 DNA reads TGTGCCAGCAGCCCCTGGACTAGCGAGGTTTACACAGATACGCAGTATTTT. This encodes CASSPWTSEVYTDTQYF.

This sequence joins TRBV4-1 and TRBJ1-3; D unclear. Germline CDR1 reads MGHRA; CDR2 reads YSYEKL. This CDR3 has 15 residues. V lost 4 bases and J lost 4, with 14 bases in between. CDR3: CASSPRTDVGNTIYF. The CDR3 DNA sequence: TGCGCCAGCAGCCCGAGGACTGACGTAGGAAACACCATATATTTT.

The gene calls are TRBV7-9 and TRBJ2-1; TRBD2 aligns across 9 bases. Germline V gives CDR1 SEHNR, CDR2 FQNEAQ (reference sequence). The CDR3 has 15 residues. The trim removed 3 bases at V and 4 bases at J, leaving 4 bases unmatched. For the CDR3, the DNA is TGTGCCAGCAGCTTTATAGCGGGAGTATACAATGAGCAGTTCTTC. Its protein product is CASSFIAGVYNEQFF.

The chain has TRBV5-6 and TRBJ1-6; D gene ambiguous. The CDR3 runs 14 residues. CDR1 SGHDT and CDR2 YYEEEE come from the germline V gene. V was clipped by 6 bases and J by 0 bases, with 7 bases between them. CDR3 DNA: TGTGCCAGCACCTTAAGCTCCTATAATTCACCCCTCCACTTT. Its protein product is CASTLSSYNSPLHF. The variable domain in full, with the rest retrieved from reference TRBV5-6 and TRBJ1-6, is DAGVTQSPTHLIKTRGQQVTLRCSPKSGHDTVSWYQQALGQGPQFIFQYYEEEERQRGNFPDRFSGHQFPNYSSELNVNALLLGDSALYLCASTLSSYNSPLHFGNGTRLTVT.

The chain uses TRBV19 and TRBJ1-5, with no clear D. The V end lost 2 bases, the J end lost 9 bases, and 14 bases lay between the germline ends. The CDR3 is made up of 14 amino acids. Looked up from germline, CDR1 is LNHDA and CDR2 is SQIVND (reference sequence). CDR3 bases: TGTGCCAGTAGTATAATTGACCGCCAATCGCCCCAGCATTTT. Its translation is CASSIIDRQSPQHF.

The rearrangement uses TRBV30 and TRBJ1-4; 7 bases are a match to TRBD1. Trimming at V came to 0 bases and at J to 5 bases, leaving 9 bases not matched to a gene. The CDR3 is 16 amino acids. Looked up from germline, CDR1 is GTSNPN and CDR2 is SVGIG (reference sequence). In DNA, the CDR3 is TGTGCCTGGAGTGTCCCGGGGACAGCCGAAAATGAAAAACTGTTTTTT. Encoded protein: CAWSVPGTAENEKLFF.

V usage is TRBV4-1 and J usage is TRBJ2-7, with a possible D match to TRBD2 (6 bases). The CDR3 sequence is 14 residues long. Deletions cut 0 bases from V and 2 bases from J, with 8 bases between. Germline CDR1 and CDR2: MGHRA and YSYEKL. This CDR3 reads CASSQDTSTYEQYF. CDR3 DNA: TGCGCCAGCAGCCAAGATACTAGCACCTACGAGCAGTACTTC.

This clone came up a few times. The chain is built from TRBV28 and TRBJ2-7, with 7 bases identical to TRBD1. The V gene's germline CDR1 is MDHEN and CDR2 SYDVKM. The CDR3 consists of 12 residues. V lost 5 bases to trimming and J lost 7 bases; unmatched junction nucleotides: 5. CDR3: CASSLTTGEQYF. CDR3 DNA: TGTGCCAGCAGTCTAACGACAGGGGAGCAGTACTTC.

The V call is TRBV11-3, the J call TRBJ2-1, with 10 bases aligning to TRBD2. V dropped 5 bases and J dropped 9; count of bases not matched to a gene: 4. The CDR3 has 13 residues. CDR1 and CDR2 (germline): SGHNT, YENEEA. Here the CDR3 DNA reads TGTGCCAGCAGCCCGGGACTAGCGAGTGAGCAGTTCTTC. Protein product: CASSPGLASEQFF.

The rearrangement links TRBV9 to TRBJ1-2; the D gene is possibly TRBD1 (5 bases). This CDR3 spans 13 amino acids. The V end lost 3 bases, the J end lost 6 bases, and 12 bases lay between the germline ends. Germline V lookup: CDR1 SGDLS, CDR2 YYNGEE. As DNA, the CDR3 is TGTGCCAGCAGCGGGGGCCCTGGGGATGGCTACACCTTC. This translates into CASSGGPGDGYTF. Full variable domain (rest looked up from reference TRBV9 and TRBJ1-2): DSGVTQTPKHLITATGQRVTLRCSPRSGDLSVYWYQQSLDQGLQFLIQYYNGEERAKGNILERFSAQQFPDLHSELNLSSLELGDSALYFCASSGGPGDGYTFGSGTRLTVV.

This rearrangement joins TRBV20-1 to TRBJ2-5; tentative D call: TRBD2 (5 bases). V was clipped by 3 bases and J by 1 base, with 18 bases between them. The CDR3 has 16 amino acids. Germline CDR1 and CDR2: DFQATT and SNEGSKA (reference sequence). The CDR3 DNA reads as TGCAGTGCTAGTGATGACTTCAGAGGGTCCCAAGAGACCCAGTACTTC. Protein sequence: CSASDDFRGSQETQYF.

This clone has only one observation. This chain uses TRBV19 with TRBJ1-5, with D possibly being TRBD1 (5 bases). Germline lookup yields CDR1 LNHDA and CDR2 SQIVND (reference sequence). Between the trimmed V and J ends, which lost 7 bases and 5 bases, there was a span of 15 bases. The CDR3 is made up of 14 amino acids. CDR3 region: CASTRDPLYQPQHF. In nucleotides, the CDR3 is TGTGCCAGTACCCGGGACCCTCTTTATCAGCCCCAGCATTTT.

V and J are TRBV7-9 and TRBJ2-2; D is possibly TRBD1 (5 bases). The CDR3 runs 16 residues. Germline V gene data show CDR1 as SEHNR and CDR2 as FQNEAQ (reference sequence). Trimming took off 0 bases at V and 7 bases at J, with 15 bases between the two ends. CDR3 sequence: CASSLAVGQGVGELFF. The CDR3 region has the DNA TGTGCCAGCAGCTTAGCGGTTGGCCAAGGGGTCGGGGAGCTGTTTTTT.

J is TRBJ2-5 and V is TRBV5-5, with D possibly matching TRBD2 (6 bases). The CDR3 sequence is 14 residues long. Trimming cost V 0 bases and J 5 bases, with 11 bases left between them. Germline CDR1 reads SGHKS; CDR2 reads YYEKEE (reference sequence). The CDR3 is CASSLEWGVETQYF. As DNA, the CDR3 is TGTGCCAGCAGCTTGGAATGGGGGGTGGAGACCCAGTACTTC.

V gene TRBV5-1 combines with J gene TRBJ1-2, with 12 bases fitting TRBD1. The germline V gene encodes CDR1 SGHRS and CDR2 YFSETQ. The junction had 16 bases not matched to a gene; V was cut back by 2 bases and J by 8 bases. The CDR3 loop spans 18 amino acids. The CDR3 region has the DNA TGCGCCAGCAGCTTTTTTACGGGGGACAGGGGGCGATCGAACGGCTACACCTTC. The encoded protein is CASSFFTGDRGRSNGYTF.